This TCR beta chain was recovered during a study of post-analysis software for immune sequencing data. The study, taken as a whole, reports: Higher frequency in patients than in controls was seen for about five TRBV segments, with TRBV5-6, TRBV5-1 and TRBV20-1 among them. Controls significantly exceeded multiple sclerosis patients in normalized Chao1 diversity. The F measure placed samples prepared in the same batch into strongly shared clusters.

The V and J ends lost 6 bases and 2 bases, in that order; junction bases with no gene match: 7. The CDR3 sequence is 15 residues long. About this clonotype itself: The target antigen is unknown.

cDNA libraries for TCR beta contained unique molecular identifiers. T cells numbering roughly 0.85 to 11 million gave rise to 500,000 or so cDNA molecules. TCRdb independently ran MiXCR on the PCR reads; one entry per CDR3 protein. The data show around 700,000 distinct CDR3 sequences, with approximately 60% seen just once and around 10% held by the top ten. Sequencing used blood. The rearrangement uses TRBV12-3 or TRBV12-4 and TRBJ2-3, with 8 bases identical to TRBD2. The origin of this receptor is a girl aged 2-9 years with multiple sclerosis. The CDR3: CASSPTGGPTDTQYF. The CDR3 nucleotides are TGTGCCAGCAGCCCCACGGGGGGGCCCACAGATACGCAGTATTTT.